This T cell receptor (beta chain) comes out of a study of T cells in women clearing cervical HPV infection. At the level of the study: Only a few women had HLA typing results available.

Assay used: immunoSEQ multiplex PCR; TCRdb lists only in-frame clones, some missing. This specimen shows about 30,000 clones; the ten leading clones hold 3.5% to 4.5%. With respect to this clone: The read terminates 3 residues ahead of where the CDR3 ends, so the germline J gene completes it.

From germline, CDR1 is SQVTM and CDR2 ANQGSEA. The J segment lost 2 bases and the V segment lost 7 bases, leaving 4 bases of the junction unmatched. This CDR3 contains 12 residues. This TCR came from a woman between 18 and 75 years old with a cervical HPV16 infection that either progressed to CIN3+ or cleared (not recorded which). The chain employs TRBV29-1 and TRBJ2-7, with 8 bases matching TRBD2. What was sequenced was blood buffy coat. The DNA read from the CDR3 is TGCAGCGGACTGGGACTAGCCTACGAG. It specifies CSGLGLAYE. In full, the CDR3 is CSGLGLAYEQYF.